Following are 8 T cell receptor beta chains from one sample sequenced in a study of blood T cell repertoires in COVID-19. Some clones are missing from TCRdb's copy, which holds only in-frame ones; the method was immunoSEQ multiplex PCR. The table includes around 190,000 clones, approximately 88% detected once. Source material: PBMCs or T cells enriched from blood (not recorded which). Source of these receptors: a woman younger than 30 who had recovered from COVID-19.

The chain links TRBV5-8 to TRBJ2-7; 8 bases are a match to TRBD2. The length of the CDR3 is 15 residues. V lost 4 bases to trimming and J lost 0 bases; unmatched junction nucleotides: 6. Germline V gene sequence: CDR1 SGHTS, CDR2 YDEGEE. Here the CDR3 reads CASSVAGLDSYEQYF. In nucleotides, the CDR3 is TGTGCCAGCAGCGTCGCGGGACTAGACTCCTACGAGCAGTACTTC.

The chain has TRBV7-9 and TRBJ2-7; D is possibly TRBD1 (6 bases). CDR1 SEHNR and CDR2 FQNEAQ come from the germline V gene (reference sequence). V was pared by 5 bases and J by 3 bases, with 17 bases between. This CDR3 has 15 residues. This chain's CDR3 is CASSRRTGQVYEQYF. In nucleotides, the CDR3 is TGTGCCAGCAGCCGCAGAACGGGACAAGTCTACGAGCAGTACTTC.

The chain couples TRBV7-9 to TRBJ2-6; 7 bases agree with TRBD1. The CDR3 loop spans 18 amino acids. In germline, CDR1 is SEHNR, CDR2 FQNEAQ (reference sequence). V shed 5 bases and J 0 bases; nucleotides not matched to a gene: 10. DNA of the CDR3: TGTGCCAGCAGCCCCGGACAGGTTTATTACTCTGGGGCCAACGTCCTGACTTTC. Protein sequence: CASSPGQVYYSGANVLTF.

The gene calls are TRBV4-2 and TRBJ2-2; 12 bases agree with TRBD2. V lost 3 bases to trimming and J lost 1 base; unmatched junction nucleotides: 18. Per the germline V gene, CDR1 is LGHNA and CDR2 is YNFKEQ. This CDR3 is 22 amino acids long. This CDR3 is CASSHRSATSGRMVGNTGELFF. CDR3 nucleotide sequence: TGTGCCAGCAGCCACCGTTCAGCGACTAGCGGGAGAATGGTAGGGAACACCGGGGAGCTGTTTTTT.

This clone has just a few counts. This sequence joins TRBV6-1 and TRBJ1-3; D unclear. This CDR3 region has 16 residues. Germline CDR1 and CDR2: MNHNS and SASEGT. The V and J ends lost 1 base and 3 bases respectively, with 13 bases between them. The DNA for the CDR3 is TGTGCCAGCAGTGAAGTCGCCCGGGGTGGTGGAAACACCATATATTTT. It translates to CASSEVARGGGNTIYF.

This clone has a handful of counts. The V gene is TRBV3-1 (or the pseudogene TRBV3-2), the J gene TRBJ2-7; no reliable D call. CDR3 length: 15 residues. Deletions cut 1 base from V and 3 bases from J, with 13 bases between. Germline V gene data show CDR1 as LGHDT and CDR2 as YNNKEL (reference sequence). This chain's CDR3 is CASSQVPGSGYEQYF. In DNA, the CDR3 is TGTGCCAGCAGCCAAGTTCCGGGTAGTGGCTACGAGCAGTACTTC.

CDR3: CASRNRGGYGYTF. The CDR3 DNA sequence: TGTGCCAGCAGGAACAGGGGAGGCTATGGCTACACCTTC. The rearrangement joins TRBV3-1 (or the pseudogene TRBV3-2) to TRBJ1-2; 7 bases agree with TRBD1. The CDR3 runs 13 residues. J was trimmed by 4 bases and V by 6 bases; bases with no gene match: 5. Germline V gene sequence: CDR1 LGHDT, CDR2 YNNKEL (reference sequence).

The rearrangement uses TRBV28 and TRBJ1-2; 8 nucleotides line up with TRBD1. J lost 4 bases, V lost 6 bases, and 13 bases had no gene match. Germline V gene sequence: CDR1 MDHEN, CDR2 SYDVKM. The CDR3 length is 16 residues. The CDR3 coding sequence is TGTGCCAGCAGGGACCCAGGACAGGGCCGAGGCTATGGCTACACCTTC. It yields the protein CASRDPGQGRGYGYTF.